The 18 T cell receptor beta chains listed next were all sequenced from one sample in a study of cytomegalovirus exposure and HLA in healthy donors. Amplification used 60 Vbeta primers and 13 Jbeta primers. The method was immunoSEQ multiplex PCR; TCRdb's version includes in-frame clones alone and lacks a portion of them. The repertoire includes roughly 150,000 clones, 82% of them detected once, and around 1.5% sits in the top ten. The sample comprised PBMCs. Receptors were obtained from a girl aged 10-17 years in good health and CMV-seropositive.

The chain joins TRBV14 to TRBJ2-7; 8 bases map to TRBD2. The CDR3 extends over 16 amino acids. CDR1 is SGHDN and CDR2 is FVKESK in the germline V gene. J lost 1 base, V lost 4 bases, and 9 bases had no gene match. CDR3 DNA sequence: TGTGCCAGCAGCCCCCGTGCGGGAGGTTTTTCCTACGAGCAGTACTTC. This encodes CASSPRAGGFSYEQYF. Complete variable domain (other parts from reference TRBV14 and TRBJ2-7): EAGVTQFPSHSVIEKGQTVTLRCDPISGHDNLYWYRRVMGKEIKFLLHFVKESKQDESGMPNNRFLAERTGGTYSTLKVQPAELEDSGVYFCASSPRAGGFSYEQYFGPGTRLTVT.

The table lists this clone with a count of one. This sequence joins TRBV5-1 and TRBJ1-2; 7 bases match TRBD1. CDR3 length: 14 residues. Germline CDR1 SGHRS, CDR2 YFSETQ. V dropped 5 bases and J dropped 4; count of bases not matched to a gene: 8. In DNA form, the CDR3 reads TGCGCCAGCAGTACCCCGACAGGGCTCTATGGCTACACCTTC. Its translation: CASSTPTGLYGYTF.

The chain carries TRBV28 and TRBJ1-2, with D possibly matching TRBD1 (5 bases). V lost 1 base and J lost 7, with 13 bases in between. Germline CDR1 MDHEN, CDR2 SYDVKM. CDR3 length equals 14 residues. The CDR3 region has the DNA TGTGCCAGCAGTTTATCGGGGGGTTCTGGTGGCTACACCTTC. Encoded protein: CASSLSGGSGGYTF.

The chain couples TRBV7-3 to TRBJ2-1, with 11 bases identical to TRBD2. The germline CDR1 and CDR2 sequences are SGHTA and FQGTGA. The V and J ends lost 1 base and 7 bases, in that order; junction bases with no gene match: 12. The CDR3 is 18 residues long. CDR3 region: CASSLMPPLAGGLNEQFF. The CDR3 coding sequence is TGTGCCAGCAGCTTAATGCCCCCTTTAGCGGGGGGGCTAAATGAGCAGTTCTTC.

The rearrangement links TRBV28 to TRBJ2-1, with 11 bases lining up with TRBD2. CDR1 and CDR2 (germline): MDHEN, SYDVKM. CDR3 length equals 19 residues. J lost 4 bases, V lost 3 bases, and 14 bases had no gene match. The CDR3 coding sequence is TGTGCCAGCAGTTTTCGGCGACTAGCGGGAACAGGGTCGTACAATGAGCAGTTCTTC. Translation gives CASSFRRLAGTGSYNEQFF.

This rearrangement joins TRBV29-1 to TRBJ2-7, with 9 bases fitting TRBD2. Trimming at V came to 6 bases and at J to 1 base, leaving 10 bases not matched to a gene. This CDR3 is 15 amino acids long. The germline V gene has CDR1 SQVTM and CDR2 ANQGSEA. The CDR3: CSVGLAGTSSYEQYF. The CDR3 DNA reads as TGCAGCGTGGGGCTAGCGGGGACCTCGTCCTACGAGCAGTACTTC.

The V and J genes are TRBV2 and TRBJ2-6, with D tentatively TRBD1 (6 bases). Trimming shortened V by 3 bases and J by 0 bases, and 18 bases separated the two germline ends. Germline V gene data show CDR1 as SNHLY and CDR2 as FYNNEI. The CDR3 is 19 residues long. The CDR3 DNA is TGTGCCAGCAGTGAGCCGGGGAGCAGGGGACCCTCTGGGGCCAACGTCCTGACTTTC. Its translation is CASSEPGSRGPSGANVLTF. The variable domain in full, completed from reference TRBV2 and TRBJ2-6, reads EPEVTQTPSHQVTQMGQEVILRCVPISNHLYFYWYRQILGQKVEFLVSFYNNEISEKSEIFDDQFSVERPDGSNFTLKIRSTKLEDSAMYFCASSEPGSRGPSGANVLTFGAGSRLTVL.

The DNA for the CDR3 is TGTGCCAGCAGTGACGCGGGGCTCGGTGAGCAGTTCTTC. Its protein is CASSDAGLGEQFF. The rearrangement uses TRBV6-5 and TRBJ2-1, with D possibly being TRBD2 (6 bases). The V and J ends lost 5 bases and 9 bases respectively, with 14 bases between them. Germline CDR1 reads MNHEY; CDR2 reads SVGAGI. This CDR3 is built from 13 residues.

The V call is TRBV7-2, the J call TRBJ2-7; weak D call: TRBD2 (5 bases). Trimming took off 2 bases at V and 0 bases at J, with 14 bases between the two ends. In germline, CDR1 is SGHTA, CDR2 FQGNSA. The length of the CDR3 is 16 residues. The CDR3 DNA follows: TGTGCCAGCAGCTTAAACAGCGGTACGACCTCCTACGAGCAGTACTTC. Translated, it gives CASSLNSGTTSYEQYF.

This clone showed up just once. The V and J genes are TRBV27 and TRBJ2-6, with D tentatively TRBD1 (5 bases). The CDR3 extends over 17 amino acids. The germline gives CDR1 MNHEY, CDR2 SMNVEV (reference sequence). V lost 3 bases and J lost 0, with 12 bases in between. CDR3 DNA sequence: TGTGCCAGCAGTTTTCGACCTACAGGCTCTGGGGCCAACGTCCTGACTTTC. The encoded protein is CASSFRPTGSGANVLTF.

The chain employs TRBV28 and TRBJ2-7, with 10 bases matching TRBD1. Germline CDR1 and CDR2: MDHEN and SYDVKM. This CDR3 comprises 15 residues. V trimming: 6 bases; J trimming: 2 bases; junction bases outside the gene matches: 7. The CDR3 protein is CASRSGTGAPYEQYF. DNA for the CDR3: TGTGCCAGCAGATCCGGGACAGGGGCCCCCTACGAGCAGTACTTC.

The rearrangement joins TRBV5-4 to TRBJ2-1, with 11 positions matching TRBD2. CDR1 is SGHNT and CDR2 is YYREEE in the germline V gene (reference sequence). The CDR3 sequence is 16 residues long. The V segment lost 9 bases and the J segment 5 bases; nucleotides outside the gene matches: 13. CDR3 residues: CATHDGTSGPHNEQFF. CDR3 nucleotides: TGTGCCACGCACGACGGGACTAGCGGACCCCACAATGAGCAGTTCTTC.

About this clone: A junction boundary mismatches the germline segment, possibly from a read error. The CDR3 reads CASSRGELFF. For the CDR3, the DNA is TGTGCTAGCAGTCGCGGGGAGCTGTTTTTT. The gene calls are TRBV7-7 and TRBJ2-2; the D is unclear. The CDR3 loop spans 10 amino acids. Germline CDR1 SSHAT, CDR2 FNYEAQ (reference sequence). Using reference TRBV7-7 and TRBJ2-2 for the parts outside the CDR3, the full variable domain is GAGVSQSPRYKVTKRGQDVTLRCDPISSHATLYWYQQALGQGPEFLTYFNYEAQPDKSGLPSDRFSAERPEGSISTLTIQRTEQRDSAMYRCASSRGELFFGEGSRLTVL.

The chain joins TRBV27 to TRBJ1-5; unclear D gene. Germline V gene sequence: CDR1 MNHEY, CDR2 SMNVEV (reference sequence). The V end was cut by 3 bases, the J end by 1 base, with 7 bases between. CDR3 length: 14 residues. The CDR3 loop is CASSFGSSNQPQHF. CDR3 nucleotides: TGTGCCAGCAGTTTTGGGAGCAGCAATCAGCCCCAGCATTTT.

The V gene is TRBV5-6, the J gene TRBJ2-5, with 13 bases that match TRBD2. J gave up 5 bases and V 1 base, and 5 bases lay outside the gene matches. The CDR3 runs 16 residues. Per the germline V gene, CDR1 is SGHDT and CDR2 is YYEEEE. This CDR3 is CASSLTSGRAGETQYF. The CDR3 DNA reads as TGTGCCAGCAGCTTGACTAGCGGGAGGGCCGGGGAGACCCAGTACTTC.

The chain uses TRBV5-6 and TRBJ2-1; possibly TRBD1 for D (6 bases). V lost 6 bases and J 5 bases, leaving 24 bases between the germline ends. The CDR3 loop spans 17 amino acids. Looked up from germline, CDR1 is SGHDT and CDR2 is YYEEEE. DNA for the CDR3: TGTGCCAGCACCGGTGGGGAAAGCTACAGGGATAACAATGAGCAGTTCTTC. Encoded protein: CASTGGESYRDNNEQFF.

The chain is built from TRBV7-9 and TRBJ2-2; possibly TRBD2 for D (6 bases). V was pared by 8 bases and J by 4 bases, with 26 bases between. The CDR3 length is 18 residues. CDR1 is SEHNR, CDR2 FQNEAQ, per germline (reference sequence). The DNA of the CDR3 is TGTGCCAGCCCCCTGGGACTCTCAGGACGTGGCCTCACCGGGGAGCTGTTTTTT. This gives the protein CASPLGLSGRGLTGELFF.

This clone was counted only a few times. The chain recombines TRBV5-6 with TRBJ2-1; D gene unclear. The CDR3 consists of 13 residues. CDR1 and CDR2 from the germline V gene are SGHDT and YYEEEE. V was trimmed by 4 bases and J by 12 bases, leaving 17 bases between them. In DNA form, the CDR3 reads TGTGCCAGCAGCGATACCTCGTGGTACGGGCAGTTCTTC. Its protein is CASSDTSWYGQFF.